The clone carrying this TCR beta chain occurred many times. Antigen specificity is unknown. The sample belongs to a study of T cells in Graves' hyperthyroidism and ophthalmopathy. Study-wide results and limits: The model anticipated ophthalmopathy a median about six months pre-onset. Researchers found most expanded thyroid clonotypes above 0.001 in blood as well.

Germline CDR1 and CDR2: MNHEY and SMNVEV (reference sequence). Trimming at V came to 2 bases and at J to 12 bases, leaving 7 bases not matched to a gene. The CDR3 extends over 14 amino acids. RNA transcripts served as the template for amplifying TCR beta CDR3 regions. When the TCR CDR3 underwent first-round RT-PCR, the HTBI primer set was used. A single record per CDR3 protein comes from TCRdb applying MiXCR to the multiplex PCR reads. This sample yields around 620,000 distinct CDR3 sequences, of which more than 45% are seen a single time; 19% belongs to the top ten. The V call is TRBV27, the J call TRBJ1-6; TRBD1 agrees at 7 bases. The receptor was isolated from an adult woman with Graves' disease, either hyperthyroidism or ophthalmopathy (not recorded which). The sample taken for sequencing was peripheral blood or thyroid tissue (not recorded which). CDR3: CASSLRQGVGPLHF. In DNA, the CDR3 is TGTGCCAGCAGTTTACGACAGGGCGTGGGACCCCTCCACTTT.